The 26 T cell receptor beta chains presented below share a single source sample, sequenced in a study of a mutant IDH1 vaccine in newly diagnosed glioma. Time point in this sample: week 47, end of study. In the vaccine, a single dose held 300 ug of the mutant IDH1 20-mer peptide, along with topical imiquimod. Here immunoSEQ multiplex PCR was the method, and the copy in TCRdb shows in-frame clones only, minus some. The table lists about 50,000 clones, over 60% of them singletons. Antigens for these TCRs are unknown. This specimen consisted of PBMCs, obtained from a glioma patient whose treatment included an IDH1 peptide vaccine. These receptors all come from a woman between 35 and 50 years old with glioma. Some clones in this sample may be carry-over from other donors' samples.

V and J are TRBV27 and TRBJ2-7; no definite D call. There are 12 residues in the CDR3. V dropped 5 bases and J dropped 1 base, with 6 bases sitting between them. Per the germline V gene, CDR1 is MNHEY and CDR2 is SMNVEV (reference sequence). The CDR3 DNA follows: TGTGCCAGCAGTCTGCTTTCCTACGAGCAGTACTTC. As protein: CASSLLSYEQYF.

Points on this clone: The junction and the germline gene differ at one end; a read error may be behind it. This chain links TRBV2 with TRBJ2-2; D might be TRBD1 or TRBD2, each matching 6 bases. The CDR3 is made up of 16 amino acids. Germline values: CDR1 SNHLY, CDR2 FYNNEI. The CDR3 here is CASTEQRGVSTGELFF. The CDR3, as DNA: TGTGCCAGCACTGAACAAAGGGGGGTTTCCACCGGGGAGCTGTTTTTT.

The genes are TRBV6-4 and TRBJ1-6; 7 bases are shared with TRBD1. The CDR3 runs 15 residues. Trimming at V came to 6 bases and at J to 8 bases, leaving 10 bases not matched to a gene. Germline-derived CDR1 and CDR2 are MRHNA and SNTAGT. The CDR3 region is CASRDMDRPHSPLHF. CDR3 DNA: TGTGCCAGCAGGGACATGGACAGGCCCCATTCACCCCTCCACTTT.

This chain joins TRBV7-9 and TRBJ2-5, with D possibly being TRBD2 (6 bases). Germline assignment: CDR1 SEHNR and CDR2 FQNEAQ (reference sequence). Trimming shortened V by 3 bases and J by 1 base, and 12 bases separated the two germline ends. There are 15 residues in the CDR3. Here the CDR3 reads CASSLGGATQETQYF. CDR3 DNA: TGTGCCAGCAGCTTGGGCGGGGCTACCCAAGAGACCCAGTACTTC. The complete variable domain, with remaining parts taken from reference TRBV7-9 and TRBJ2-5, reads DTGVSQNPRHKITKRGQNVTFRCDPISEHNRLYWYRQTLGQGPEFLTYFQNEAQLEKSRLLSDRFSAERPKGSFSTLEIQRTEQGDSAMYLCASSLGGATQETQYFGPGTRLLVL.

This clone has a single count. The J gene is TRBJ2-7, the V gene TRBV6-5, with TRBD1 matching over 7 bases. J lost 0 bases, V lost 6 bases, and 2 bases had no gene match. CDR3 length equals 13 residues. CDR1 is MNHEY, CDR2 SVGAGI, per germline. DNA of the CDR3: TGTGCCAGCAGCGACAGGGCCTCCTACGAGCAGTACTTC. Translated, it gives CASSDRASYEQYF.

V gene TRBV19 combines with J gene TRBJ2-2; D gene uncertain. Per germline, CDR1 LNHDA and CDR2 SQIVND (reference sequence). The CDR3 is 14 amino acids. V was cut by 0 bases and J by 0 bases, with 2 bases left in between. In nucleotides, the CDR3 is TGTGCCAGTAGTATAGATTCGAACACCGGGGAGCTGTTTTTT. Translation: CASSIDSNTGELFF.

This clone has more than one count but fewer than ten. V is TRBV5-5 and J is TRBJ2-6; 7 nucleotides align to TRBD2. This CDR3 region has 17 residues. The germline CDR1 and CDR2 sequences are SGHKS and YYEKEE (reference sequence). Trimming took 1 base from V and 0 from J; bases not matched to a gene: 4. The CDR3, as DNA: TGTGCCAGCAGCTTGCGAGCGGGGCACTCTGGGGCCAACGTCCTGACTTTC. Its translation is CASSLRAGHSGANVLTF.

The chain employs TRBV9 and TRBJ1-1, with unresolved D. CDR1 SGDLS and CDR2 YYNGEE come from the germline V gene. Trimming took 0 bases from V and 3 from J, leaving 15 bases between them. The CDR3 has 16 amino acids. The CDR3 reads CASSVALLGGDTEAFF. The CDR3 coding sequence is TGTGCCAGCAGCGTAGCCCTTTTGGGTGGGGACACTGAAGCTTTCTTT.

The V call is TRBV2, the J call TRBJ1-1; weak D call: TRBD1 (6 bases). CDR1 is SNHLY, CDR2 FYNNEI, per germline. The germline V and J ends were trimmed by 2 bases and 5 bases, with 12 bases remaining between them. The CDR3 is made up of 14 amino acids. The CDR3 DNA reads TGTGCCAGCAGTGAATGGGGGAGGGGGACTGAAGCTTTCTTT. This codes for CASSEWGRGTEAFF.

This clone was seen a single time. The chain combines TRBV4-1 with TRBJ1-3; D call uncertain. There are 15 residues in the CDR3. V was shortened by 4 bases and J by 1 base, with 11 bases between the two germline ends. Germline CDR1 reads MGHRA; CDR2 reads YSYEKL. The CDR3 reads CASSPPGLSGNTIYF. The CDR3, as DNA: TGCGCCAGCAGCCCCCCCGGGCTTTCTGGAAACACCATATATTTT.

V usage is TRBV7-6 and J usage is TRBJ2-5; 10 bases fit TRBD1. The J call may be wrong; the DNA end is better matched by TRBJ2-7. Germline CDR1 SGHVS, CDR2 FNYEAQ. The CDR3 has 14 residues. The CDR3 DNA reads TGTGCCAGCAGCACCCAGACAGGGGGCCACGAGCAGTACTTC. This codes for CASSTQTGGHEQYF.

The CDR3 spells CASSPSRGSSEAFF. Written as DNA, the CDR3 is TGTGCCAGCAGCCCATCCAGGGGGAGTTCGGAAGCTTTCTTT. The genes are TRBV6-5 and TRBJ1-1; 7 bases line up with TRBD1. CDR3 length: 14 amino acids. CDR1 is MNHEY and CDR2 is SVGAGI in the germline V gene. V was pared by 6 bases and J by 8 bases, with 12 bases of the junction left unmatched.

CDR3 sequence: CASSQGHPSYEQYF. CDR3 DNA sequence: TGTGCCAGCAGCCAAGGGCATCCCTCCTACGAGCAGTACTTC. The chain is built from TRBV14 and TRBJ2-7, with D hard to call. V gave up 1 base and J gave up 0 bases, with 7 bases separating them. CDR1 and CDR2 from the germline V gene are SGHDN and FVKESK. CDR3 length: 14 amino acids.

This clone was seen more than once but under ten times. V and J are TRBV6-1 and TRBJ2-7, with a weak D call TRBD1 (6 bases). CDR3 length: 13 residues. Germline V gene sequence: CDR1 MNHNS, CDR2 SASEGT. Trimming stripped 4 bases from V and 4 bases from J, with 11 bases between. The CDR3 nucleotides are TGTGCCAGCAGTGTCGGACAGCGATACGAGCAGTACTTC. This translates into CASSVGQRYEQYF.

This chain joins TRBV10-3 and TRBJ1-2; 9 bases align to TRBD1. Germline V gene data show CDR1 as ENHRY and CDR2 as SYGVKD. The ends lost 10 bases at V and 1 base at J; junction bases unmatched: 10. CDR3 length equals 15 residues. CDR3 protein: CATFSRQGVNYGYTF. The CDR3 DNA reads as TGTGCCACGTTTTCACGACAGGGGGTTAACTATGGCTACACCTTC.

V usage is TRBV21-1 and J usage is TRBJ2-7; the table's D call of TRBD1 was not tested on the DNA. TRBV21-1 is designated a pseudogene. The CDR3 runs to 14 residues. CDR3 nucleotide sequence: TGTGCCAGCAGCAAGGGGACAGGGTCCTACGAGCAGTACTTC. Encoded protein: CASSKGTGSYEQYF.

The V gene is TRBV4-1, the J gene TRBJ2-7; D may be TRBD1 or TRBD2 (5 bases each). Per the germline V gene, CDR1 is MGHRA and CDR2 is YSYEKL. This CDR3 contains 16 residues. With 2 bases removed from V and 3 bases from J, the gap between germline ends came to 17 bases. The CDR3 loop reads CASSQSPWGKDYEQYF. The CDR3 DNA sequence: TGCGCCAGCAGCCAATCCCCCTGGGGGAAAGACTACGAGCAGTACTTC.

This clone has only one observation. This chain uses TRBV18 with TRBJ2-3, with 11 bases fitting TRBD2. The CDR3 loop spans 15 amino acids. CDR1 and CDR2 (germline): KGHSH, LQKENI. Trimming removed 3 bases from V and 3 bases from J; junction bases left unmatched: 2. CDR3 in amino acids: CASSPTSGETDTQYF. CDR3 DNA: TGTGCCAGCTCACCGACTAGCGGGGAGACAGATACGCAGTATTTT.

In this sample, this clone turned up a few times. Other DNA sequences in this sample translate to the same CDR3. The chain has TRBV7-9 and TRBJ1-1; 7 bases align to TRBD1. Germline loops: CDR1 SEHNR, CDR2 FQNEAQ (reference sequence). V shed 5 bases, J shed 3 bases, and the junction held 6 bases outside the gene matches. CDR3 length: 14 amino acids. The CDR3 protein is CASSLRDSDTEAFF. In nucleotides, the CDR3 is TGTGCCAGCAGCCTCCGGGACAGTGACACTGAAGCTTTCTTT.

V gene TRBV23-1 combines with J gene TRBJ1-1; tentative D call: TRBD1 (5 bases). TRBV23-1 is reported as an ORF; its role is uncertain. The CDR3 length is 17 residues. Trimming stripped 6 bases from V and 2 bases from J, with 22 bases between. The CDR3 DNA reads as TGCGCCAGCAGCCTCATGGGGGATAAGGCGGGCAACACTGAAGCTTTCTTT. This translates into CASSLMGDKAGNTEAFF.

The rearrangement links TRBV4-1 to TRBJ2-5, with 9 bases that match TRBD1. The V gene end was trimmed by 4 bases and the J gene end by 5 bases; junction bases not matched to a gene: 11. This CDR3 region has 16 residues. Germline V gene lookup returns CDR1 MGHRA and CDR2 YSYEKL. This CDR3 is CASSPYDRGTQETQYF. The CDR3 coding sequence is TGCGCCAGCAGCCCATACGACAGGGGGACGCAGGAGACCCAGTACTTC.

The CDR3 DNA is TGCGCCAGCAGCTTGGCCGGAGGACTGAACACTGAAGCTTTCTTT. Translation gives CASSLAGGLNTEAFF. The chain uses TRBV5-1 and TRBJ1-1; D is uncertain. The CDR3 loop spans 15 amino acids. Germline-derived CDR1 and CDR2 are SGHRS and YFSETQ. Trimming removed 0 bases from V and 0 bases from J, with 9 bases in between.

In nucleotides, the CDR3 is TGTGCCAGTTCGAGTCGGGGAAACACCATATATTTT. Translated: CASSSRGNTIYF. The chain joins TRBV19 to TRBJ1-3, with D unresolved. V was trimmed by 8 bases and J by 4 bases, leaving 9 bases between them. Per germline, CDR1 LNHDA and CDR2 SQIVND (reference sequence). The CDR3 extends over 12 amino acids.

This clone was seen only a few times. The chain carries TRBV4-3 and TRBJ1-1; D unclear. V was clipped by 3 bases and J by 5 bases, with 16 bases between them. The CDR3 has 15 amino acids. Germline V gene sequence: CDR1 LGHNA, CDR2 YSLEER. CDR3 sequence (DNA): TGCGCCAGCAGCCAGAATTGGGGAGTTGGTACTGAAGCTTTCTTT. This gives the protein CASSQNWGVGTEAFF.

This rearrangement joins TRBV11-2 to TRBJ1-2, with D perhaps matching TRBD1 (6 bases). Trimming shortened V by 11 bases and J by 4 bases, and 14 bases separated the two germline ends. Germline CDR1 SGHAT, CDR2 FQNNGV. CDR3 length equals 12 residues. The DNA of the CDR3 is TGTGCCTCCACAGGGAGCCGCTATGGCTACACCTTC. Translation: CASTGSRYGYTF.

This clone was found once. J is TRBJ2-1 and V is TRBV25-1; tentatively, D is TRBD1 or TRBD2 (5 bases each). Deletions cut 7 bases from V and 3 bases from J, with 10 bases between. Looked up from germline, CDR1 is MGHDK and CDR2 is SYGVNS. CDR3 length: 13 amino acids. DNA for the CDR3: TGTGCCAGCACAGGGAGAGGCTACAATGAGCAGTTCTTC. As protein: CASTGRGYNEQFF.